Each of the 19 T cell receptor beta chains below was sequenced from the same sample in a study of glioma-infiltrating T cells. Using RNA template, CDR3s of TCR alpha and beta were amplified with iRepertoire arm-PCR. TCRdb itself ran the multiplex PCR reads through MiXCR, one entry per CDR3 protein. The table shows about 140,000 distinct CDR3 sequences, with about two fifths occurring only once. Specimen: glioma tissue, nonneoplastic brain tissue, or PBMCs (not recorded which). These receptors were obtained from a human donor with low-grade glioma or glioblastoma, undergoing nonglioma brain surgery, or in good health (not recorded which).

The V gene is TRBV12-3 or TRBV12-4, the J gene TRBJ2-1; unclear D gene. Trimming took off 2 bases at V and 1 base at J, with 6 bases between the two ends. The CDR3 is 14 residues long. CDR3 in amino acids: CASSLTNSYNEQFF. The CDR3 region has the DNA TGTGCCAGCAGTTTAACTAATTCCTACAATGAGCAGTTCTTC.

The CDR3 reads CASSLPGTMNTEAFF. For the CDR3, the DNA is TGTGCCAGCAGTTTACCAGGGACGATGAACACTGAAGCTTTCTTT. The V gene is TRBV28, the J gene TRBJ1-1, with D possibly TRBD1 on 5 matching bases. Trimming shortened V by 2 bases and J by 0 bases, and 10 bases separated the two germline ends. From germline, CDR1 is MDHEN and CDR2 SYDVKM. This CDR3 is 15 amino acids long.

Concerning this clonotype: Likely a read error: the CDR3 ends without its conserved phenylalanine or tryptophan. The V gene is TRBV7-2, the J gene TRBJ2-5, with D maybe TRBD2 (5 bases). The J call may be wrong; the DNA end is better matched by TRBJ2-7. This CDR3 has 13 residues. CDR1 is SGHTA and CDR2 is FQGNSA in the germline V gene. The CDR3 is CASSFIGGGEQYL. CDR3 nucleotide sequence: TGTGCCAGCAGCTTCATTGGCGGAGGCGAGCAGTACTTA.

The chain couples TRBV27 to TRBJ1-5, with D perhaps matching TRBD1 (6 bases). Germline V gene lookup returns CDR1 MNHEY and CDR2 SMNVEV (reference sequence). CDR3 length: 15 residues. Trimming pared 8 bases from V and 4 bases from J, leaving 18 bases between. The CDR3 is CASLRGSGGNQPQHF. The DNA of the CDR3 is TGTGCCAGCCTAAGGGGGTCAGGAGGTAATCAGCCCCAGCATTTT.

The rearrangement joins TRBV29-1 to TRBJ1-2, with 12 bases fitting TRBD1. The CDR3 covers 13 residues. V lost 7 bases and J lost 7; bases outside the gene matches: 7. The germline gives CDR1 SQVTM, CDR2 ANQGSEA. This CDR3 is CSAEGTGGLGYTF. The CDR3 nucleotides read TGCAGCGCCGAAGGGACAGGGGGCCTTGGCTACACCTTC.

The rearrangement uses TRBV20-1 and TRBJ2-1, with D maybe TRBD2 (6 bases). Per the germline V gene, CDR1 is DFQATT and CDR2 is SNEGSKA (reference sequence). This CDR3 is 14 amino acids long. V was clipped by 3 bases and J by 0 bases, with 9 bases between them. CDR3 sequence (DNA): TGCAGTGCTAGGACCGGGGGCTCCTACAATGAGCAGTTCTTC. It yields the protein CSARTGGSYNEQFF.

This chain connects TRBV6-1 to TRBJ1-2; D unresolved. Germline CDR1 reads MNHNS; CDR2 reads SASEGT. The CDR3 has 13 amino acids. Trimming left V 11 bases short and J 1 base short, with 14 bases between. The DNA of the CDR3 is TGTGCCTCCCGGGCCGGGGATAACTATGGCTACACCTTC. Translation gives CASRAGDNYGYTF.

This clonotype was seen just once. The chain carries TRBV7-2 and TRBJ2-7, with 9 bases that match TRBD1. This CDR3 contains 19 residues. V was clipped by 4 bases and J by 4 bases; unmatched bases: 20. Germline values: CDR1 SGHTA, CDR2 FQGNSA. The DNA for the CDR3 is TGTGCCAGCAGCTCAGAGGGCGCCTACAAGGGACAGGGCTTATACGAGCAGTACTTC. Residues: CASSSEGAYKGQGLYEQYF. The full variable domain, with the rest looked up from reference TRBV7-2 and TRBJ2-7, is GAGVSQSPSNKVTEKGKDVELRCDPISGHTALYWYRQSLGQGLEFLIYFQGNSAPDKSGLPSDRFSAERTGGSVSTLTIQRTQQEDSAVYLCASSSEGAYKGQGLYEQYFGPGTRLTVT.

The chain uses TRBV15 and TRBJ1-2; D remains unclear. CDR1 LNHNV and CDR2 YYDKDF come from the germline V gene (reference sequence). Trimming removed 0 bases from V and 8 bases from J, with 13 bases in between. This CDR3 contains 14 residues. CDR3 amino acids: CATSRDLPGYGYTF. The CDR3 DNA is TGTGCCACCAGCAGAGATTTACCCGGGTACGGCTACACCTTC.

This clonotype was counted at least ten times. The rearrangement joins TRBV7-8 to TRBJ2-1, with D unclear. The CDR3 contains 15 residues. V dropped 3 bases and J dropped 1 base, with 10 bases sitting between them. Germline V gene data show CDR1 as SGHVS and CDR2 as FQNEAQ. CDR3 in DNA: TGTGCCAGCAGCTTCACCCCTGGTTCCTACAATGAGCAGTTCTTC. Amino acids: CASSFTPGSYNEQFF.

Details on this clonotype: It may be a read error: a sequence one base away is much more abundant. This chain links TRBV7-9 with TRBJ2-5, with TRBD1 identical over 12 bases. The germline V gene has CDR1 SEHNR and CDR2 FQNEAQ (reference sequence). This CDR3 is built from 16 residues. CDR3 protein: CARSYGTGGPGETQYF. CDR3 sequence (DNA): TGTGCCCGCAGCTACGGGACAGGGGGCCCTGGGGAGACCCAGTACTTC.

The DNA for the CDR3 is TGTGCCAGCAGTTTAACGGGGACTGGAAACACCATATATTTT. Protein product: CASSLTGTGNTIYF. The genes are TRBV28 and TRBJ1-3, with no clear D. CDR3 size: 14 residues. Germline-derived CDR1 and CDR2 are MDHEN and SYDVKM. Trimming cost V 2 bases and J 2 bases, with 7 bases left between them.

As to this clonotype: A much larger clone sits a single nucleotide away, making a read error possible. V is TRBV6-6 and J is TRBJ1-1; D remains unclear. The CDR3 totals 13 residues. The germline V gene has CDR1 MNHNY and CDR2 SVGAGI (reference sequence). CDR3 amino acids: CVSSYSGSTEAFF. In DNA form, the CDR3 reads TGTGTCAGCAGTTACTCCGGTAGTACTGAAGCTTTCTTT.

The V call is TRBV6-6, the J call TRBJ1-5; D unresolved. The CDR3 consists of 15 residues. Germline V gene data show CDR1 as MNHNY and CDR2 as SVGAGI (reference sequence). V shed 0 bases and J shed 3 bases, with 9 bases lying between them. In nucleotides, the CDR3 is TGTGCCAGCAGTTACTCACAGCCGCTCAATCAGCCCCAGCATTTT. This codes for CASSYSQPLNQPQHF.

The CDR3 region has the DNA TGTGCCAGTAACTCCGGGCGCAAAAATGATAAGCAGTTCTTC. Its protein is CASNSGRKNDKQFF. The chain carries TRBV6-2 or TRBV6-3 and TRBJ2-1, with D uncertain. The CDR3 runs 14 residues. Germline-derived CDR1 and CDR2 are MNHEY and SVGEGT. Trimming took 9 bases from V and 11 from J, leaving 23 bases between them.

The table lists this clonotype with a few counts. The rearrangement uses TRBV7-9 and TRBJ2-7; 8 bases fit TRBD1. The germline V gene has CDR1 SEHNR and CDR2 FQNEAQ (reference sequence). CDR3 length: 14 residues. V lost 5 bases and J lost 6; bases outside the gene matches: 9. The CDR3 bases are TGTGCCAGCAGCGTACCGGGACAGGCTAGCGAGCAGTACTTC. Residues: CASSVPGQASEQYF.

Comment on this clonotype: With a much larger clone just one base away, this may be a read error. The V gene is TRBV14, the J gene TRBJ1-1; 8 positions agree with TRBD1. The CDR3 has 15 residues. Germline V gene lookup returns CDR1 SGHDN and CDR2 FVKESK. Here the CDR3 DNA reads TGTGCCGGCAGCCGACAGGGGATTTGGGACACTGAAGCTTTCTTT. It encodes CAGSRQGIWDTEAFF. Together with reference TRBV14 and TRBJ1-1, the CDR3 gives the full variable domain: EAGVTQFPSHSVIEKGQTVTLRCDPISGHDNLYWYRRVMGKEIKFLLHFVKESKQDESGMPNNRFLAERTGGTYSTLKVQPAELEDSGVYFCAGSRQGIWDTEAFFGQGTRLTVV.

The rearrangement joins TRBV25-1 to TRBJ1-2, with D hard to call. In germline, CDR1 is MGHDK, CDR2 SYGVNS. Deletions cut 2 bases from V and 7 bases from J, with 11 bases between. The CDR3 has 13 amino acids. CDR3 amino acids: CASSEGLFFGYTF. The CDR3 DNA reads TGTGCCAGCAGTGAAGGGCTGTTCTTTGGCTACACCTTC.

The chain employs TRBV5-1 and TRBJ2-3; perhaps TRBD1 as D (6 bases). Germline CDR1 SGHRS, CDR2 YFSETQ. Trimming shortened V by 3 bases and J by 2 bases, and 10 bases separated the two germline ends. This CDR3 contains 14 residues. The CDR3 DNA is TGCGCCAGCAGCTCCACAGGGTTCACAGATACGCAGTATTTT. Its protein product is CASSSTGFTDTQYF.